This TCR beta chain was profiled in a study of blood T cell repertoires in COVID-19. The wider study: The United States, Italy and Spain provided the acute and convalescent COVID-19 samples.

Germline CDR1 and CDR2: SGHRS and YFSETQ. This CDR3 is built from 13 residues. The V and J ends lost 3 bases and 5 bases respectively, with 11 bases between them. As originally analysed: It was from reference gene primer amplification that nucleated cell counts were estimated. TCRdb keeps only in-frame clones here, not all; method: immunoSEQ multiplex PCR. That table furnishes V, J and clone size, whereas the DNA furnished D and trimming. The sample shows 200,000 or so clones, roughly four fifths of them seen only once. The chain employs TRBV5-1 and TRBJ1-2; the D gene is possibly TRBD1 (6 bases). Sample: peripheral blood. This clonotype was sampled from a woman aged 40 to 55 with acute or convalescent COVID-19. The CDR3 DNA reads TGCGCCAGCAGCTCACAGGGTTATTATGGCTACACCTTC. It yields the protein CASSSQGYYGYTF.